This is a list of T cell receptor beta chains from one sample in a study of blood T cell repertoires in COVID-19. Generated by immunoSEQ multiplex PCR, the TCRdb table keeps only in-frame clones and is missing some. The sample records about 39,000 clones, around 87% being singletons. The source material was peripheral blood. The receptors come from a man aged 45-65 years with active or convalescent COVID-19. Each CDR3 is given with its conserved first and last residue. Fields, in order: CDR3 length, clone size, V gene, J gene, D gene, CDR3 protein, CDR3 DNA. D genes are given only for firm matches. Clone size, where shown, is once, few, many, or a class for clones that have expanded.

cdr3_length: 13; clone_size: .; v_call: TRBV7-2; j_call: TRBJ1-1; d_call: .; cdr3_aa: CASSWTMNTEAFF; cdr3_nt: TGTGCCAGCAGCTGGACTATGAACACTGAAGCTTTCTTT
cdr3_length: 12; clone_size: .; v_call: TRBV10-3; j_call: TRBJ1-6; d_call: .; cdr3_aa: CAIRSTESPLHF; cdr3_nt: TGTGCCATCCGGTCGACTGAATCACCCCTCCACTTT
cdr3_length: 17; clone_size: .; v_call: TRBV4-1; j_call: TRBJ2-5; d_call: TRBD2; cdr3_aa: CASSPTSGGSVRETQYF; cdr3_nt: TGCGCCAGCAGCCCTACTAGCGGGGGGTCAGTCCGGGAGACCCAGTACTTC
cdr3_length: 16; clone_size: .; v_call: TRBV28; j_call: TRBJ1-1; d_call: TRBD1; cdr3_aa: CASSLGQGQWNTEAFF; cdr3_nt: TGTGCCAGCAGTTTAGGACAGGGTCAATGGAACACTGAAGCTTTCTTT
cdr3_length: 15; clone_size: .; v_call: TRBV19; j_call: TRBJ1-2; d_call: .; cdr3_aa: CASSITGQTNYGYTF; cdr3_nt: TGTGCCAGTAGTATTACTGGACAAACTAACTATGGCTACACCTTC
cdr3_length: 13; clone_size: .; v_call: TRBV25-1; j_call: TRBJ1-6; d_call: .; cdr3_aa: CASSATGNSPLHF; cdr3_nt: TGTGCCAGCAGTGCAACAGGGAATTCACCCCTCCACTTT
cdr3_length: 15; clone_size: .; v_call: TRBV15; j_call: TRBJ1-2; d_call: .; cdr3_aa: CATSPGRGQPYGYTF; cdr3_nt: TGTGCCACCAGCCCAGGACGAGGACAGCCCTATGGCTACACCTTC
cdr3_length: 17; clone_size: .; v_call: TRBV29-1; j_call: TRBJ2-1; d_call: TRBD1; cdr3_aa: CSVSGTGGDPGMREQFF; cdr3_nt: TGCAGCGTGTCCGGGACAGGGGGCGATCCCGGTATGAGGGAGCAGTTCTTC
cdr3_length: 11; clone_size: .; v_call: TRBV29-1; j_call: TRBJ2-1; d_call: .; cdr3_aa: CSARGRNEQFF; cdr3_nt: TGCAGCGCCAGGGGTAGGAATGAGCAGTTCTTC
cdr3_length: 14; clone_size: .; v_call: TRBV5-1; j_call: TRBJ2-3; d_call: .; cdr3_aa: CASSLTPSTDTQYF; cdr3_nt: TGCGCCAGCAGCTTAACACCTAGCACAGATACGCAGTATTTT
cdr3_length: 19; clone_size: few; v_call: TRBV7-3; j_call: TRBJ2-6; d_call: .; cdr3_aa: CASSLFGRGSAVGANVLTF; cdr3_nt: TGTGCCAGCAGCTTATTTGGCAGGGGATCTGCTGTTGGGGCCAACGTCCTGACTTTC
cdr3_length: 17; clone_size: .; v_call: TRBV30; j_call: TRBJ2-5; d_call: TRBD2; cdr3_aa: CAWSVWGLAGAQETQYF; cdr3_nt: TGTGCCTGGAGTGTATGGGGGCTAGCGGGGGCACAAGAGACCCAGTACTTC
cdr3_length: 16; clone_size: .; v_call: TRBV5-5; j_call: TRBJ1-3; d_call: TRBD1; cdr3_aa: CASSFGTGYSGNTIYF; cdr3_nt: TGTGCCAGCAGCTTCGGGACAGGCTACTCTGGAAACACCATATATTTT
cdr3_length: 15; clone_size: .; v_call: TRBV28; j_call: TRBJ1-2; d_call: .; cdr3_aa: CASSFPTGANYGYTF; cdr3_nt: TGTGCCAGCAGTTTTCCGACAGGAGCTAACTATGGCTACACCTTC
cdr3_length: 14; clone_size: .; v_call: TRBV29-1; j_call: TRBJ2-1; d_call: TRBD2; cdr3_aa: CSVDLGSGTTEQFF; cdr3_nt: TGCAGCGTTGATCTCGGTTCGGGGACTACAGAGCAGTTCTTC
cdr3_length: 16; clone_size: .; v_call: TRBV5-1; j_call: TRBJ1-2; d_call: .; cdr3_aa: CASKEEGRRLEYGYTF; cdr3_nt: TGCGCCAGCAAGGAGGAGGGAAGGCGCTTGGAATATGGCTACACCTTC
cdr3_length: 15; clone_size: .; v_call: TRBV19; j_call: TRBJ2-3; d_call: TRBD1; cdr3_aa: CASSPTGGLTDTQYF; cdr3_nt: TGTGCCAGTAGTCCCACAGGGGGCCTCACAGATACGCAGTATTTT
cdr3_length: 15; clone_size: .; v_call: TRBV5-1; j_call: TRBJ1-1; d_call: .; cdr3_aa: CASSSQSGGNTEAFF; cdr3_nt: TGCGCCAGCAGCTCCCAGTCGGGAGGGAACACTGAAGCTTTCTTT
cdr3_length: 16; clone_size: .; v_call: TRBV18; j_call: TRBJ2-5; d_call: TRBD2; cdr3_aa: CASSPPLAGGPETQYF; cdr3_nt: TGTGCCAGCTCACCACCCTTAGCGGGGGGCCCAGAGACCCAGTACTTC
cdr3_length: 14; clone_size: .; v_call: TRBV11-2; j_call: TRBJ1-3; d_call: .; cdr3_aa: CASSLAGSGNTIYF; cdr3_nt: TGTGCCAGCAGCTTAGCGGGTTCTGGAAACACCATATATTTT
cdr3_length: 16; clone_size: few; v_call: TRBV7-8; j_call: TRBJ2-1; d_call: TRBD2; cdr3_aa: CASSLLRRTSNNEQFF; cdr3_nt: TGTGCCAGCAGCTTACTTCGTCGGACTAGCAACAATGAGCAGTTCTTC
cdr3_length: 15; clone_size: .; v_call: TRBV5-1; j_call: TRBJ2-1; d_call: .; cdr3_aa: CASSPTPSGPNEQFF; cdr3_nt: TGCGCCAGCAGCCCGACACCGTCAGGGCCAAATGAGCAGTTCTTC
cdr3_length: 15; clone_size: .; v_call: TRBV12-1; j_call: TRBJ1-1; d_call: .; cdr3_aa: CASSSGKDRGQEAFF; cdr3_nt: TGTGCCAGCAGCTCCGGAAAGGACAGGGGGCAGGAGGCTTTCTTT
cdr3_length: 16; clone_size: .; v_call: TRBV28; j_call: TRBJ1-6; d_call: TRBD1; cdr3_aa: CASSFAGTVGDSPLHF; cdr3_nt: TGTGCCAGCAGTTTTGCCGGGACAGTGGGGGATTCACCCCTCCACTTT
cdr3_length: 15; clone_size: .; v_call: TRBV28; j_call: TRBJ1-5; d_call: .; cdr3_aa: CASSLGTVDQQPQHF; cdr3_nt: TGTGCCAGCAGCCTCGGGACTGTCGACCAACAGCCCCAGCATTTT
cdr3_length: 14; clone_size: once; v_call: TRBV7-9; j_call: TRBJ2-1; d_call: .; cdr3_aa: CASSPEGSDNEQFF; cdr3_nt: TGTGCCAGCAGCCCGGAAGGGAGTGACAATGAGCAGTTCTTC
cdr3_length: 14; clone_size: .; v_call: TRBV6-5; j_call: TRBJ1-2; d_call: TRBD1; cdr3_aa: CASSLNRGLDGYTF; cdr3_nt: TGTGCCAGCAGTTTGAACAGGGGGCTCGATGGCTACACCTTC
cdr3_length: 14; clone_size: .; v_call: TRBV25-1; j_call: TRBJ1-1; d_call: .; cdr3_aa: CASSFLGRDTEAFF; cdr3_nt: TGTGCCAGCAGTTTTTTGGGCAGAGACACTGAAGCTTTCTTT
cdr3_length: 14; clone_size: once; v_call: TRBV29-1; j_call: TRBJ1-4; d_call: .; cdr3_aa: CSVEGRGGGEKLFF; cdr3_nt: TGCAGCGTTGAGGGGAGGGGCGGCGGTGAAAAACTGTTTTTT
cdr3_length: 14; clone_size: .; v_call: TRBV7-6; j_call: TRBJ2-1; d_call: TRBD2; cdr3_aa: CASSFSGGDNEQFF; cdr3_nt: TGTGCCAGCAGCTTTAGCGGGGGAGACAATGAGCAGTTCTTC
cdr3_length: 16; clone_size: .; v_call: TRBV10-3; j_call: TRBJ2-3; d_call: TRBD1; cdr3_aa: CAISESYRGAPDTQYF; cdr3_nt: TGTGCCATCAGTGAGTCGTACAGGGGCGCCCCAGATACGCAGTATTTT
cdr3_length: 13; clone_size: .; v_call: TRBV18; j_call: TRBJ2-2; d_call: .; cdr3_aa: CASSPRGPGELFF; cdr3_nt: TGTGCCAGCTCACCAAGGGGTCCCGGGGAGCTGTTTTTT
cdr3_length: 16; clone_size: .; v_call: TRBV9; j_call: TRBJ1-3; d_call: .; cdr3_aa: CASSVGTANSGNTIYF; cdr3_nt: TGTGCCAGCAGCGTAGGAACAGCCAACTCTGGAAACACCATATATTTT
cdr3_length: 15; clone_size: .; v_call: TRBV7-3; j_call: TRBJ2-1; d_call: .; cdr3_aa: CASSLAASSYNEQFF; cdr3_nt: TGTGCCAGCAGCTTAGCGGCCAGCTCCTACAATGAGCAGTTCTTC
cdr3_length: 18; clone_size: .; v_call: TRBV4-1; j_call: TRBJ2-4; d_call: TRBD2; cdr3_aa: CASSLRGGRTSGSYIQYF; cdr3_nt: TGCGCCAGCAGCCTTCGGGGGGGGCGGACTAGCGGGAGTTACATTCAGTACTTC
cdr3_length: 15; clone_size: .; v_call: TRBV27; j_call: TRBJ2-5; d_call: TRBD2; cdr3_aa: CASSLLAGGRETQYF; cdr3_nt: TGTGCCAGCAGCCTACTAGCGGGGGGGCGAGAGACCCAGTACTTC
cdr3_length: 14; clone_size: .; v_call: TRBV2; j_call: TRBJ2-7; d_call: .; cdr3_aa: CASRDPGSDYEQYF; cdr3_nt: TGTGCCAGCAGGGACCCCGGGAGCGATTACGAGCAGTACTTC
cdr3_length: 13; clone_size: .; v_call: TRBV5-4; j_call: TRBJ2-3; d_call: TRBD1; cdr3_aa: CASSLELGQGQYF; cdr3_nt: TGTGCCAGCAGCTTGGAATTGGGACAGGGGCAGTATTTT
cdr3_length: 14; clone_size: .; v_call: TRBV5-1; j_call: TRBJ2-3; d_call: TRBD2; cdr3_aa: CASETSGRTDTQYF; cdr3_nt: TGCGCCAGCGAGACTAGCGGGCGCACAGATACGCAGTATTTT
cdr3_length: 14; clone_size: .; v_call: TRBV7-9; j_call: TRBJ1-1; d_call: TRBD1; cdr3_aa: CASSLYTGGTEAFF; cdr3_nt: TGTGCCAGCAGCCTATATACAGGGGGAACTGAAGCTTTCTTT
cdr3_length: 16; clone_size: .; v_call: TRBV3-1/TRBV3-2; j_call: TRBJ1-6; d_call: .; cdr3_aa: CASSLLTGALNSPLHF; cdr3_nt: TGTGCCAGCAGCCTCTTGACAGGAGCCCTCAATTCACCCCTCCACTTT
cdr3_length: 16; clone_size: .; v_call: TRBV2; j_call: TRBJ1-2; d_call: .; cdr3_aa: CASSRGQGNRNYGYTF; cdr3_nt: TGTGCCAGCAGTCGCGGTCAGGGAAATCGGAACTATGGCTACACCTTC
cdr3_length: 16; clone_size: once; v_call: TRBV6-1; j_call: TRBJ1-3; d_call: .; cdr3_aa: CASSDQGTYSGNTIYF; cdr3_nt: TGTGCCAGCAGTGACCAGGGCACTTACTCTGGAAACACCATATATTTT
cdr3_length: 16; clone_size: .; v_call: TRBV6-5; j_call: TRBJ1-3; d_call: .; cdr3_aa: CASSYPIGGPGNTIYF; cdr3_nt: TGTGCCAGCAGTTACCCGATCGGGGGACCTGGAAACACCATATATTTT
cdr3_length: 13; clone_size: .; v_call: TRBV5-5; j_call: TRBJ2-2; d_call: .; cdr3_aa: CASSGRQSGELFF; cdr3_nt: TGTGCCAGCAGCGGGCGACAGAGCGGGGAGCTGTTTTTT
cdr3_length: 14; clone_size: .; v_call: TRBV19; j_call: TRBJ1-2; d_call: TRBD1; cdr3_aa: CASSRDSFNYGYTF; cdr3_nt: TGTGCCAGTAGTCGGGACAGCTTTAACTATGGCTACACCTTC
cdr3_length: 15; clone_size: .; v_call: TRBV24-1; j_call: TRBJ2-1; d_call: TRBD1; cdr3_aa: CATSASDRGLNEQFF; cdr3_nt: TGTGCCACCAGTGCTTCGGACAGGGGGCTTAATGAGCAGTTCTTC
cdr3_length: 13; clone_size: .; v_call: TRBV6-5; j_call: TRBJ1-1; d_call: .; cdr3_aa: CASSSPGRTEAFF; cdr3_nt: TGTGCCAGCAGTTCGCCAGGTAGGACTGAAGCTTTCTTT
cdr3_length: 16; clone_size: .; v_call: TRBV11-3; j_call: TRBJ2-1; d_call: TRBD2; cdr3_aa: CASSPAGERGYNEQFF; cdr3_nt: TGTGCCAGCAGCCCCGCGGGGGAGCGTGGCTACAATGAGCAGTTCTTC
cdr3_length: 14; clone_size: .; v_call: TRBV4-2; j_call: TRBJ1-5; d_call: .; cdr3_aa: CASSPTQGGQPQHF; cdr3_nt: TGTGCCAGCAGCCCTACTCAGGGTGGACAGCCCCAGCATTTT
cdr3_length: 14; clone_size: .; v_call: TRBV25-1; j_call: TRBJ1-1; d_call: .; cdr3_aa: CASSGWDMNTEAFF; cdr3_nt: TGTGCCAGCAGTGGTTGGGACATGAACACTGAAGCTTTCTTT
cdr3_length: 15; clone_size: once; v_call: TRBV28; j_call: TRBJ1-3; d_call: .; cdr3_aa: CASSLWQVSGNTIYF; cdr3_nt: TGTGCCAGCAGTTTATGGCAGGTCTCTGGAAACACCATATATTTT
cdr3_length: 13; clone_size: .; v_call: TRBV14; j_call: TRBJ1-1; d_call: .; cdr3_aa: CASSHGLNTEAFF; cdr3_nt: TGTGCCAGCAGCCACGGGTTGAACACTGAAGCTTTCTTT
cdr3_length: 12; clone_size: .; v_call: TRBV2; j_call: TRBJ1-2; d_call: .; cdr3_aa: CASSEGLTGGEF; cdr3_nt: TGTGCCAGCAGTGAAGGCCTGACTGGGGGCGAATTC
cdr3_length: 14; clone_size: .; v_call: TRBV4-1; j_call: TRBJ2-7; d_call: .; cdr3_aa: CASSQATAAYEQYF; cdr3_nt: TGCGCCAGCAGCCAAGCCACAGCTGCCTACGAGCAGTACTTC
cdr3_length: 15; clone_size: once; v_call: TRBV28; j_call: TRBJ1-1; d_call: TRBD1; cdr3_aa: CATKAWDRANTEAFF; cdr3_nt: TGTGCCACGAAGGCCTGGGACAGGGCGAACACTGAAGCTTTCTTT
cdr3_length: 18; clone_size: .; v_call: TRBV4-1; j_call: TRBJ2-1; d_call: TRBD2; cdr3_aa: CASSQVRLAGEGHNEQFF; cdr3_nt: TGCGCCAGCAGCCAAGTCCGACTAGCGGGAGAAGGGCACAATGAGCAGTTCTTC
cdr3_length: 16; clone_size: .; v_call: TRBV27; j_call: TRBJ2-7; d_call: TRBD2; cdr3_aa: CASRQPGGENSYEQYF; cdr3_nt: TGTGCCAGCAGACAACCCGGGGGGGAGAATTCCTACGAGCAGTACTTC
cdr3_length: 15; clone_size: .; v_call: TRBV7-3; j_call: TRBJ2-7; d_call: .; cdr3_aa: CASSPNRDRVNEQYF; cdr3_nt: TGTGCCAGCAGCCCCAACAGGGACCGGGTAAACGAGCAGTACTTC
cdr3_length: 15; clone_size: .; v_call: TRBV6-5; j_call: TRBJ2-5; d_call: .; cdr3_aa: CASSLPGGPQETQYF; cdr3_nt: TGTGCCAGCAGTCTCCCGGGGGGCCCTCAAGAGACCCAGTACTTC